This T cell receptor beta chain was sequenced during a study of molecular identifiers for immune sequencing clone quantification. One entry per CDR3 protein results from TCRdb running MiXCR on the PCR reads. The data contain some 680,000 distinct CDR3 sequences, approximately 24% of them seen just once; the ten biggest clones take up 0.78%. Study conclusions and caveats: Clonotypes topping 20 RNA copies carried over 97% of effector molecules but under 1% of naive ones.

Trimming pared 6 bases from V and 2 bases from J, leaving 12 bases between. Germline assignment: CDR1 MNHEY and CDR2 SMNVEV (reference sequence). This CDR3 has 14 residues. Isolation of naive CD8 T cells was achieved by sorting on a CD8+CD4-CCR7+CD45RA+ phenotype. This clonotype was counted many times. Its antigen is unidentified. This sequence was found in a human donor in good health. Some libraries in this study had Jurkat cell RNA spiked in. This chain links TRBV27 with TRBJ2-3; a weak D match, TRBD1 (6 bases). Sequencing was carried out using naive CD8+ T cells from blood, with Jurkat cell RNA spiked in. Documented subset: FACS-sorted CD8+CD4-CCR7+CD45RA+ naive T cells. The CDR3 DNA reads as TGTGCCAGCAGCTTAAGACAGGCCACAGATACGCAGTATTTT. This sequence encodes CASSLRQATDTQYF.